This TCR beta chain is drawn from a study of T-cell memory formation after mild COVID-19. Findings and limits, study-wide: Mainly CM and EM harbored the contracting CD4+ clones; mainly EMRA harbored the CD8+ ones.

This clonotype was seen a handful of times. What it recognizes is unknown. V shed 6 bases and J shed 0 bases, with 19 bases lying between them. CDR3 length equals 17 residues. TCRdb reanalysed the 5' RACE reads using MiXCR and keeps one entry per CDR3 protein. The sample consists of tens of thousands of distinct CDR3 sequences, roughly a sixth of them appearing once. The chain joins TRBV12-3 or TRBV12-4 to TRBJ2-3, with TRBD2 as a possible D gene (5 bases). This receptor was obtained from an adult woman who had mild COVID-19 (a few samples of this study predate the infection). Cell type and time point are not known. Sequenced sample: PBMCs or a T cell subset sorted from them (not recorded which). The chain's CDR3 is CASRQLHAGTSTDTQYF. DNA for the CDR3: TGTGCCAGCAGGCAGCTCCACGCGGGTACTAGCACAGATACGCAGTATTTT.